This T cell receptor (beta chain) was retrieved from a study of early T cells in non-severe SARS-CoV-2 infection. Study details: Whole-blood bulk RNA, unsorted, was sequenced, and chains were unpaired.

Each cDNA molecule carried a unique molecular identifier. TCRdb re-called the 5' RACE reads through MiXCR, storing one row per CDR3 protein. The sample comprises approximately 70,000 distinct CDR3 sequences, about an eighth of which are singletons, and approximately 6.4% rests with the top ten. Study results and limitations: The matching step, a VDJdb search, favored anti-spike CD8 responses and missed private and CD4 specificities.

CDR3 length equals 14 residues. Trimming took off 3 bases at V and 8 bases at J, with 14 bases between the two ends. The table lists this clonotype with many counts. Antigen: not known. V usage is TRBV12-3 or TRBV12-4 and J usage is TRBJ2-1, with D perhaps TRBD2 (6 bases). The sequenced sample consisted of whole blood. The TCR comes from an adult who was a healthcare worker with PCR-confirmed SARS-CoV-2 infection or an uninfected control (not recorded which). CDR3 coding DNA: TGTGCCAGCAGTTTGGAGGGTCTGAGGCATGAGCAGTTCTTC. Translating gives CASSLEGLRHEQFF.